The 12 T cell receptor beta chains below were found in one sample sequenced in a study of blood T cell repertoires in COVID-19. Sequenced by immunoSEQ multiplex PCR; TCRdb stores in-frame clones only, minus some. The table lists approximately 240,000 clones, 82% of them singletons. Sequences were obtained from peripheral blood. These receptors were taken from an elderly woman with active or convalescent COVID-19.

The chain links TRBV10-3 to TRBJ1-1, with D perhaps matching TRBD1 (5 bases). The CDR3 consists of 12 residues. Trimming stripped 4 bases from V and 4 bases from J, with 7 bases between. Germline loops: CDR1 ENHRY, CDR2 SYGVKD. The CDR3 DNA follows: TGTGCCATCAGTGTGGGGGGCACTGAAGCTTTCTTT. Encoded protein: CAISVGGTEAFF.

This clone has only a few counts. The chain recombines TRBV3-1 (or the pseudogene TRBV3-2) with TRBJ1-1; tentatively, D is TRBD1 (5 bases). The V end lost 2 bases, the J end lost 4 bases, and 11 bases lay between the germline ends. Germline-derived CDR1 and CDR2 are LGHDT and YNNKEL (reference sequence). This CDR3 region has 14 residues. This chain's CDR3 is CASSQRGMGTEAFF. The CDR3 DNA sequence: TGTGCCAGCAGCCAACGGGGGATGGGCACTGAAGCTTTCTTT.

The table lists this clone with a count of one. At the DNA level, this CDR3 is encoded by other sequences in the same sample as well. DNA for the CDR3: TGTGCCAGCTCACCGCGTAATGAAAAACTGTTTTTT. Protein: CASSPRNEKLFF. V usage is TRBV18 and J usage is TRBJ1-4; D not certain. The germline V gene has CDR1 KGHSH and CDR2 LQKENI. The V end was cut by 3 bases, the J end by 4 bases, with 3 bases between. The CDR3 loop spans 12 amino acids. The entire variable domain, with the rest obtained from reference TRBV18 and TRBJ1-4, is as follows: NAGVMQNPRHLVRRRGQEARLRCSPMKGHSHVYWYRQLPEEGLKFMVYLQKENIIDESGMPKERFSAEFPKEGPSILRIQQVVRGDSAAYFCASSPRNEKLFFGSGTQLSVL.

CDR3 nucleotide sequence: TGTGCCAGCAGCTTACAAACAGGATATAATTCACCCCTCCACTTT. Translating gives CASSLQTGYNSPLHF. The chain recombines TRBV7-9 with TRBJ1-6, with D perhaps matching TRBD1 (5 bases). Germline CDR1 SEHNR, CDR2 FQNEAQ (reference sequence). The germline V and J ends were trimmed by 2 bases and 4 bases, with 9 bases remaining between them. The CDR3 consists of 15 residues.

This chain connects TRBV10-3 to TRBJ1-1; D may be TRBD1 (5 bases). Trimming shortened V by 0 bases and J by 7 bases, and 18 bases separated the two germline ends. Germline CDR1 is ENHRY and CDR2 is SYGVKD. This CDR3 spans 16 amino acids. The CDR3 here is CAISESQRRGDIEAFF. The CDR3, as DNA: TGTGCCATCAGTGAGTCGCAGCGACGGGGGGATATTGAAGCTTTCTTT.

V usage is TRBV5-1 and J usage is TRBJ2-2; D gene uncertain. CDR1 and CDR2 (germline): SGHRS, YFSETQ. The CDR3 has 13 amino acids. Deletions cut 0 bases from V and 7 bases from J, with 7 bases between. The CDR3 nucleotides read TGCGCCAGCAGCTTGGAACAGAACGGGGAGCTGTTTTTT. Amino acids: CASSLEQNGELFF.

The CDR3 nucleotides read TGTGCCAGCAGTTACGAGGGGGTTGGAGAGACCCAGTACTTC. Its translation is CASSYEGVGETQYF. The chain uses TRBV6-5 and TRBJ2-5; D may be TRBD1 (6 bases). The V and J ends lost 2 bases and 4 bases respectively, with 11 bases between them. Germline CDR1 MNHEY, CDR2 SVGAGI. CDR3 size: 14 residues.

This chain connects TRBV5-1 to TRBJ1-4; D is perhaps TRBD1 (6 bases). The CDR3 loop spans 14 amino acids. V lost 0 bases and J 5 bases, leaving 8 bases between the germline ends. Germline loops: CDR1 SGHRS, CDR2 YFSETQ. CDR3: CASSLGGLNEKLFF. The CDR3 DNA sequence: TGCGCCAGCAGCTTGGGGGGGCTCAATGAAAAACTGTTTTTT.

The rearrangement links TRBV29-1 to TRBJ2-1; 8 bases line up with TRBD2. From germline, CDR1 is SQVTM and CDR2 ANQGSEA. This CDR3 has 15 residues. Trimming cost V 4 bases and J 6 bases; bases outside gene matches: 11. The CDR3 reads CSVGSGLAGPNEQFF. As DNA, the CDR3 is TGCAGCGTTGGGAGCGGGCTAGCGGGTCCCAATGAGCAGTTCTTC.

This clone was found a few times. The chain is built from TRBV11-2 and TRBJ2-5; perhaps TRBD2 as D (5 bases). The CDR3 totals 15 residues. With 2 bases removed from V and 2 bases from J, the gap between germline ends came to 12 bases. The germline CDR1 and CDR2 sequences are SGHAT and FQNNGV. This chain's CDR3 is CASSLRGLAQETQYF. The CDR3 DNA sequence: TGTGCCAGCAGCTTACGAGGGCTGGCTCAAGAGACCCAGTACTTC. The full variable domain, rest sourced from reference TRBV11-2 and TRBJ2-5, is EAGVAQSPRYKIIEKRQSVAFWCNPISGHATLYWYQQILGQGPKLLIQFQNNGVVDDSQLPKDRFSAERLKGVDSTLKIQPAKLEDSAVYLCASSLRGLAQETQYFGPGTRLLVL.

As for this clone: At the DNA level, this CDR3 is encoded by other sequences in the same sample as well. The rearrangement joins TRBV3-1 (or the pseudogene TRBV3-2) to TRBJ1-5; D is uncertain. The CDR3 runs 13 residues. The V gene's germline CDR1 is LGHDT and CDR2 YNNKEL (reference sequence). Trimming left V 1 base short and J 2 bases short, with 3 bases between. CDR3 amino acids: CASSQAGNQPQHF. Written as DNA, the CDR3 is TGTGCCAGCAGCCAAGCAGGCAATCAGCCCCAGCATTTT.

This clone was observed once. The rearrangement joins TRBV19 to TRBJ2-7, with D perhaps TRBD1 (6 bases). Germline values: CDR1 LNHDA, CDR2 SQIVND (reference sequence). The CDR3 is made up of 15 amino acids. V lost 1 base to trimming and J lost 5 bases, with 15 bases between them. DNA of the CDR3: TGTGCCAGTAGTATAGGGGGGCCAAAGAGCAACGAGCAGTACTTC. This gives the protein CASSIGGPKSNEQYF.